This TCR beta chain was recorded in a study of T cell repertoires in cytomegalovirus infection. This clonotype was picked up a small number of times. Its cognate antigen is unknown. The CDR3 is 16 amino acids. V shed 1 base and J shed 2 bases, with 13 bases lying between them. CDR1 is LGHDT and CDR2 is YNNKEL in the germline V gene (reference sequence). MiXCR, applied by TCRdb to the reads, yields one record per CDR3 protein. Here the sample spans around 310,000 distinct CDR3 sequences, almost 30% being singletons. Here the sequenced sample was cultured PBMCs, taken from culture after CMV antigen stimulation. The J gene is TRBJ2-3, the V gene TRBV3-1; D is possibly TRBD2 (6 bases). The source of this sequence is a human donor in good health (CMV status not recorded). Some clones in this sample may be carry-over from other donors' samples. As DNA, the CDR3 is TGTGCCAGCAGCCAAGGACGCGGGGAAATCACAGATACGCAGTATTTT. Translated: CASSQGRGEITDTQYF.